The 8 T cell receptor beta chains presented below share a single source sample, sequenced in a study of blood T cell repertoires in COVID-19. The data were produced by immunoSEQ multiplex PCR, yet TCRdb's version contains in-frame clones alone and is incomplete. The table records some 78,000 clones, about 90% of them present only once. The specimen was peripheral blood. The receptors were sampled from a woman aged 45-60 years in a cohort sampled during active COVID-19.

The chain carries TRBV5-4 and TRBJ1-2; 7 positions agree with TRBD1. The CDR3 covers 15 residues. V shed 3 bases, J shed 4 bases, and the junction held 9 bases outside the gene matches. Germline V gene sequence: CDR1 SGHNT, CDR2 YYREEE (reference sequence). CDR3 in DNA: TGTGCCAGCAGCTCCCCCATGGAGGGGGCCTATGGCTACACCTTC. Amino acid sequence: CASSSPMEGAYGYTF.

The V and J genes are TRBV4-2 and TRBJ2-5; TRBD2 is a possible D gene (6 bases). CDR1 is LGHNA, CDR2 YNFKEQ, per germline. V was trimmed by 4 bases and J by 5 bases, leaving 23 bases between them. CDR3 size: 17 residues. The CDR3 DNA is TGTGCCAGCAGCCGCCTCATGGGCGGGGTAATAGGGGAGACCCAGTACTTC. Translating gives CASSRLMGGVIGETQYF.

V and J are TRBV5-6 and TRBJ2-1; 10 nucleotides align to TRBD2. The germline V gene encodes CDR1 SGHDT and CDR2 YYEEEE. V was clipped by 1 base and J by 3 bases; unmatched bases: 7. The CDR3 spans 17 residues. The CDR3 DNA follows: TGTGCCAGCAGCTTGTCAGGGGGACTAGCGTTCTACAATGAGCAGTTCTTC. Protein sequence: CASSLSGGLAFYNEQFF.

The gene calls are TRBV7-8 and TRBJ2-1; TRBD2 matches 11 bases. The CDR3 covers 17 residues. Germline-derived CDR1 and CDR2 are SGHVS and FQNEAQ. V trimming: 5 bases; J trimming: 7 bases; junction bases outside the gene matches: 13. The CDR3 coding sequence is TGTGCCAGCAGCCCCCAAATAGCGGGAGGGCCACAGAATGAGCAGTTCTTC. Its translation: CASSPQIAGGPQNEQFF.

The gene calls are TRBV2 and TRBJ2-1, with TRBD2 as a possible D gene (5 bases). Between the trimmed V and J ends, which lost 4 bases and 7 bases, there was a span of 8 bases. This CDR3 spans 12 amino acids. The germline V gene encodes CDR1 SNHLY and CDR2 FYNNEI. The CDR3: CASSGTRNEQFF. The CDR3 DNA follows: TGTGCCAGCAGTGGAACTAGGAATGAGCAGTTCTTC.

The J gene is TRBJ1-1, the V gene TRBV30, with unresolved D. The CDR3 loop spans 13 amino acids. Germline-derived CDR1 and CDR2 are GTSNPN and SVGIG (reference sequence). V lost 0 bases and J lost 3, with 8 bases in between. As DNA, the CDR3 is TGTGCCTGGAGTGTACTGAGGGACACTGAAGCTTTCTTT. This translates into CAWSVLRDTEAFF.

The J gene is TRBJ2-2, the V gene TRBV25-1; TRBD1 aligns across 7 bases. This CDR3 region has 15 residues. V trimming: 3 bases; J trimming: 4 bases; junction bases outside the gene matches: 5. Germline CDR1 is MGHDK and CDR2 is SYGVNS. The CDR3 DNA follows: TGTGCCAGCAGTGACCCGACAGGGACCACCGGGGAGCTGTTTTTT. It encodes CASSDPTGTTGELFF. Filled out from reference TRBV25-1 and TRBJ2-2, the complete variable domain reads EADIYQTPRYLVIGTGKKITLECSQTMGHDKMYWYQQDPGMELHLIHYSYGVNSTEKGDLSSESTVSRIRTEHFPLTLESARPSHTSQYLCASSDPTGTTGELFFGEGSRLTVL.

This chain links TRBV3-1 (or the pseudogene TRBV3-2) with TRBJ1-2; 7 bases are shared with TRBD1. There are 15 residues in the CDR3. In germline, CDR1 is LGHDT, CDR2 YNNKEL (reference sequence). V was clipped by 1 base and J by 6 bases; unmatched bases: 8. The CDR3 reads CASSQANYRGDGYTF. As DNA, the CDR3 is TGTGCCAGCAGCCAAGCCAATTACAGGGGAGATGGCTACACCTTC.